This T cell receptor beta chain was recovered during a study of CD8 T cells in ankylosing spondylitis (dated 2017 in TCRdb). At the level of the whole study: The study profiled T cell receptor beta repertoires in healthy donors and ankylosing spondylitis patients to find disease-linked TCR variants. Samples of peripheral blood were taken, and for ankylosing spondylitis patients, synovial fluid was collected as well. In total, the full study cohort was made up of about 110 healthy donors and 25 ankylosing spondylitis patients. The paper's findings and limits, for the study overall: Some motif variants were previously reported in synovial fluid and blood of reactive arthritis patients, suggesting common disease-initiation mechanisms. In peripheral blood, the disease-linked clones were found at relatively low frequencies and had a CD8+ phenotype. The disease-linked clones were reported to be significantly enriched in matched synovial fluid samples from ankylosing spondylitis patients. A TCR beta motif made up of fewer than 10 highly homologous amino acid variants appeared to be characteristic of blood from ankylosing spondylitis patients.

On this clonotype: Which antigen it targets is not known. Base qualities were left out, and no much larger clone turns up one base away.

TCRdb names Illumina HiSeq 2500 as the instrument used. Quantitative 5'-RACE with molecular barcodes was used to prepare TCR beta libraries. The authors processed their data as follows. A new computational method, built on a probabilistic model of VDJ rearrangement, was used to identify disease-linked TCR variants. TCRdb reanalyzed the raw reads on its own, using fastp at Q25 for trimming and MiXCR for clone calling, and kept in-frame beta chains. CDR3 protein duplicates are merged, each entry listing the most common genes and DNA. TCRdb's processing, not the study's, gives the V and J calls here. Present in this sample are some 150,000 distinct CDR3 sequences, under 45% of which were seen just once. The ten largest clones represent roughly 15% of the sample. The CDR3, cysteine through phenylalanine, is 16 amino acids long. The only DNA kept is the CDR3, 48 bases in frame from the first base. From a lookup of the germline V gene (reference sequence), CDR1 and CDR2 are SEHNR and FQNEAQ. The junction shows trimming of 8 bases on V and 2 bases on J, plus 16 bases between the germline ends.

Synovial fluid samples were matched to blood samples from the same ankylosing spondylitis patients. The sample taken for sequencing was synovial fluid, either unsorted or a sorted T cell fraction (not recorded which). The rearranged segments are TRBV7-9 and TRBJ1-6, with no D gene named confidently. This TCR came from a male donor with ankylosing spondylitis. The DNA is as follows: TGTGCCAGCGCCCACCTGACGGATACCTATAATTCACCCCTCCACTTT. Its translation is CASAHLTDTYNSPLHF.